This T cell receptor (beta chain) was captured in a study of T cell responses to AZD1222 COVID-19 vaccine. Study-wide points: Increases in Spike-specific TCR breadth and depth were seen after two AZD1222 doses. Donors were largely white British and mainly female; clonal diversity was possibly underestimated. Only five or six AZD1222 recipients were seropositive at baseline.

A word on this clone: Antigen unknown.

This CDR3 comprises 14 residues. Germline assignment: CDR1 LNHDA and CDR2 SQIVND (reference sequence). V was pared by 3 bases and J by 5 bases, with 4 bases of the junction left unmatched. This table comes from immunoSEQ multiplex PCR, and its TCRdb copy is limited to in-frame clones, with some not included. The sample holds 80,000 or so clones; 75% to 90% are singletons and the top ten take less than 7.5%. This receptor was obtained from an adult in good health. This rearrangement joins TRBV19 to TRBJ1-3; 7 bases are shared with TRBD1. Material: peripheral blood, obtained on day 0 of AZD1222 vaccination. The CDR3 reads CASSIHRGRNTIYF. CDR3 DNA sequence: TGTGCCAGTAGTATCCACAGGGGCCGAAACACCATATATTTT.